The 4 T cell receptor beta chains given below trace back to one sample, sequenced in a study of cytomegalovirus exposure and HLA in healthy donors. PCR was performed using 60 Vbeta and 13 Jbeta primers. The method was immunoSEQ multiplex PCR; TCRdb's version includes in-frame clones alone and lacks a portion of them. Across 95,000 to 150,000 clones, the top ten clones capture more than 3% of the sample. The source material was PBMCs. These receptors all come from a man aged 18 to 29 in good health and CMV-seronegative.

The gene calls are TRBV5-4 and TRBJ1-1, with 7 bases matching TRBD1. The V segment lost 8 bases and the J segment 3 bases; nucleotides outside the gene matches: 4. CDR3 length: 12 amino acids. CDR1 SGHNT and CDR2 YYREEE come from the germline V gene (reference sequence). As DNA, the CDR3 is TGTGCCAGTGGACAGGTAGACACTGAAGCTTTCTTT. Translating gives CASGQVDTEAFF.

The V and J genes are TRBV7-8 and TRBJ2-7; 7 nucleotides agree with TRBD1. Trimming at V came to 5 bases and at J to 7 bases, leaving 23 bases not matched to a gene. The CDR3 covers 18 residues. From germline, CDR1 is SGHVS and CDR2 FQNEAQ. CDR3 coding DNA: TGTGCCAGCAGCCCCCCCCTGAGGGGGCCTCTGACTCGGCGTGAGCAGTACTTC. Translated: CASSPPLRGPLTRREQYF. Filled out from reference TRBV7-8 and TRBJ2-7, the complete variable domain reads GAGVSQSPRYKVAKRGQDVALRCDPISGHVSLFWYQQALGQGPEFLTYFQNEAQLDKSGLPSDRFFAERPEGSVSTLKIQRTQQEDSAVYLCASSPPLRGPLTRREQYFGPGTRLTVT.

The chain links TRBV5-8 to TRBJ1-1, with a possible D match to TRBD1 (5 bases). Germline values: CDR1 SGHTS, CDR2 YDEGEE. The V end lost 5 bases, the J end lost 0 bases, and 14 bases lay between the germline ends. The CDR3 loop spans 15 amino acids. The CDR3 here is CASRNRQAMNTEAFF. CDR3 bases: TGTGCCAGCAGAAACAGGCAGGCCATGAACACTGAAGCTTTCTTT.

V and J are TRBV12-5 and TRBJ2-1; possibly TRBD2 for D (6 bases). Trimming pared 1 base from V and 10 bases from J, leaving 8 bases between. The germline V gene encodes CDR1 LGHNT and CDR2 FRNRAP. This CDR3 is 12 amino acids long. The CDR3 sequence is CASGLATSEQFF. CDR3 DNA: TGTGCTAGTGGTTTGGCCACTAGCGAGCAGTTCTTC.